What follows are 6 T cell receptor beta chains derived from one specimen sequenced in a study of blood T cells in healthy people across ages. The second PCR ran roughly 6 to 11 cycles with a sample-barcoded 5' primer and J-beta primers. TCRdb itself ran the 5' RACE reads through MiXCR, one entry per CDR3 protein. The sample shows some 900,000 distinct CDR3 sequences, under 50% of them seen only once. The sequenced sample was blood. All receptors come from a man aged 30 to 45 in good health.

This clonotype was observed at least ten times. The chain joins TRBV5-6 to TRBJ2-1; either TRBD1 or TRBD2 may supply D (5 bases each). The CDR3 consists of 17 residues. The V end lost 0 bases, the J end lost 4 bases, and 17 bases lay between the germline ends. The germline gives CDR1 SGHDT, CDR2 YYEEEE. CDR3: CASSLGWGSTKYNEQFF. The CDR3, as DNA: TGTGCCAGCAGCTTGGGGTGGGGGTCGACAAAATACAATGAGCAGTTCTTC.

This clonotype showed up just a few times. This chain uses TRBV6-5 with TRBJ2-5; 8 nucleotides align to TRBD2. The CDR3 runs 15 residues. V was clipped by 1 base and J by 5 bases; unmatched bases: 6. The V gene's germline CDR1 is MNHEY and CDR2 SVGAGI. The CDR3 DNA follows: TGTGCCAGCAGTTACTTGAGCGGGGGCCGGGAGACCCAGTACTTC. This sequence encodes CASSYLSGGRETQYF.

The chain recombines TRBV30 with TRBJ2-1, with 8 bases identical to TRBD2. The germline gives CDR1 GTSNPN, CDR2 SVGIG (reference sequence). Unmatched junction bases numbered 3, after V lost 4 bases and J lost 4 bases. The CDR3 spans 13 residues. DNA for the CDR3: TGTGCCTGGATCGGGGGGGAATACAATGAGCAGTTCTTC. Amino acids: CAWIGGEYNEQFF.

This clonotype came up a few times. The J gene is TRBJ2-1, the V gene TRBV27, with a tentative D call TRBD1 (6 bases). CDR1 and CDR2 (germline): MNHEY, SMNVEV (reference sequence). The CDR3 has 17 amino acids. V was cut by 6 bases and J by 9 bases, with 27 bases left in between. The CDR3 DNA reads TGTGCCAGCAGCGCTTATAGTACGACAGGACTGATGGGTGAGCAGTTCTTC. Protein sequence: CASSAYSTTGLMGEQFF.

As DNA, the CDR3 is TGTGCCAGCAGTATACAGGGTAGAATTCAGTACTTC. Its protein is CASSIQGRIQYF. The J gene is TRBJ2-4, the V gene TRBV27; a weak D match, TRBD1 (6 bases). Germline CDR1 MNHEY, CDR2 SMNVEV (reference sequence). The CDR3 consists of 12 residues. Deletions cut 5 bases from V and 10 bases from J, with 12 bases between.

This sequence joins TRBV29-1 and TRBJ2-3; 10 bases align to TRBD2. The CDR3 contains 14 residues. The germline CDR1 and CDR2 sequences are SQVTM and ANQGSEA. V lost 6 bases and J lost 4; bases outside the gene matches: 7. CDR3 coding DNA: TGCAGCGTCTTTAGCGGGGGGATCGCAGATACGCAGTATTTT. Translated: CSVFSGGIADTQYF.